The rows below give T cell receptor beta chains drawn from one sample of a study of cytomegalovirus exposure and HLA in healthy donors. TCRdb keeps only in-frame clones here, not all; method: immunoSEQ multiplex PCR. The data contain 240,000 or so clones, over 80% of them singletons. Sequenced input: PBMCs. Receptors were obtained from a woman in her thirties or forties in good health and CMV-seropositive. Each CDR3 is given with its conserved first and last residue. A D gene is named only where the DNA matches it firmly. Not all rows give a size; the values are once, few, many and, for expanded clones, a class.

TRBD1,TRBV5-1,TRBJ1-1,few,TGCGCCAGCAGCCAAAGACCGGGACAGGGAGCCACTGAAGCTTTCTTT,CASSQRPGQGATEAFF
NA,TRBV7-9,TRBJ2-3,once,TGTGCCAGCAGCTTAGTTAGCACAGGGCTGGATACGCAGTATTTT,CASSLVSTGLDTQYF
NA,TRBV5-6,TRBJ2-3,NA,TGTGCCAGCAAAACGACAGGTCCCACAGATACGCAGTATTTT,CASKTTGPTDTQYF
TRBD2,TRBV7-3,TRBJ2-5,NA,TGTGCCAGCAGCTTCCTAGCGGGAGTTGGAGAGACCCAGTACTTC,CASSFLAGVGETQYF
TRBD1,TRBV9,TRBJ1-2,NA,TGTGCCAGCAGCGTACAGGGACAGGGGAACTATGGCTACACCTTC,CASSVQGQGNYGYTF
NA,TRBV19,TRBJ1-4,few,TGTGCCAGTAGCACCCGGGAAGCGGGGAATGAAAAACTGTTTTTT,CASSTREAGNEKLFF
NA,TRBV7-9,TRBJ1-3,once,TGTGCCAGCAGCTTAGGACCGGGAACTGGAAACACCATATATTTT,CASSLGPGTGNTIYF
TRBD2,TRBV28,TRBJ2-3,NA,TGTGCCAGCAGTTTAGTCCTAGCGGGAGGGCCTAACACAGATACGCAGTATTTT,CASSLVLAGGPNTDTQYF
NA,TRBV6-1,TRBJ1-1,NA,TGTGCCAGCAGCGCAGGGGTGAGACCGAACACTGAAGCTTTCTTT,CASSAGVRPNTEAFF
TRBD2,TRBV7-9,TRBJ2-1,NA,TGTGCCAGCAGCTTCGGGACTAGCGGGGGGTACAATGAGCAGTTCTTC,CASSFGTSGGYNEQFF
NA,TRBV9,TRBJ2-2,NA,TGTGCCAGCAGCTTCCGTCGGACAGCGAACACCGGGGAGCTGTTTTTT,CASSFRRTANTGELFF
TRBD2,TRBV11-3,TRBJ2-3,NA,TGTGCCAGCAGCTTGGCCGGGACTAGGAGCACAGATACGCAGTATTTT,CASSLAGTRSTDTQYF
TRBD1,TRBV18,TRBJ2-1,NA,TGTGCCAGCTCACCATCAGGGCAGGGGGTGAATGAGCAGTTCTTC,CASSPSGQGVNEQFF
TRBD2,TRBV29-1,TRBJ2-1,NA,TGCAGCGTTGAAGGGGCTAGCGGGAGGTCCTACAATGAGCAGTTCTTC,CSVEGASGRSYNEQFF
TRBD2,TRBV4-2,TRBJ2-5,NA,TGTGCCAGCAGCCAGCGACTAGCGGGTCCCCAAGAGACCCAGTACTTC,CASSQRLAGPQETQYF
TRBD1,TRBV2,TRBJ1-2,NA,TGTGCCAGCAGTGTCACAGGGGACTATGGCTACACCTTC,CASSVTGDYGYTF
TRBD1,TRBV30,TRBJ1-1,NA,TGTGCCTGGGGGACAGGGGGAACTGAAGCTTTCTTT,CAWGTGGTEAFF
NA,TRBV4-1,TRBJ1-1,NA,TGCGCCAGCAGCCATCTGCCTAGGACACGTATGAACACTGAAGCTTTCTTT,CASSHLPRTRMNTEAFF
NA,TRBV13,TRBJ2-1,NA,TGTGCCAGCAGCCGCGGGGAGCGGCTTTCCTACAATGAGCAGTTCTTC,CASSRGERLSYNEQFF
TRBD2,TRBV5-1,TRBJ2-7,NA,TGCGCCAGCAGCTTGGTTAGCGGGGGGCCTCGCGAGCAGTACTTC,CASSLVSGGPREQYF
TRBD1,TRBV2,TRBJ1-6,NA,TGTGCCAGCAACCCAACAGGGGGCGCCCGGAATTCACCCCTCCACTTT,CASNPTGGARNSPLHF
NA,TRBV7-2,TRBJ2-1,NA,TGTGCCAGCAGCCCCGGGAGGGGGCGGAATGAGCAGTTCTTC,CASSPGRGRNEQFF
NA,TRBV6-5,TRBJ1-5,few,TGTGCCAGCAGTTCCCGGGGACTGCGAAGTCAGCCCCAGCATTTT,CASSSRGLRSQPQHF
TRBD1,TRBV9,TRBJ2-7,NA,TGTGCCAGCAGCGTAAGCGGACAGGTATACGAGCAGTACTTC,CASSVSGQVYEQYF
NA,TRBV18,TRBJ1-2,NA,TGTGCCAGCTCACCACAGGAGAAAGGCTATGGCTACACCTTC,CASSPQEKGYGYTF
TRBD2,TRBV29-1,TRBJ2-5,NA,TGCAGTAAGACTAGCGGGAGAGAGGAGACCCAGTACTTC,CSKTSGREETQYF